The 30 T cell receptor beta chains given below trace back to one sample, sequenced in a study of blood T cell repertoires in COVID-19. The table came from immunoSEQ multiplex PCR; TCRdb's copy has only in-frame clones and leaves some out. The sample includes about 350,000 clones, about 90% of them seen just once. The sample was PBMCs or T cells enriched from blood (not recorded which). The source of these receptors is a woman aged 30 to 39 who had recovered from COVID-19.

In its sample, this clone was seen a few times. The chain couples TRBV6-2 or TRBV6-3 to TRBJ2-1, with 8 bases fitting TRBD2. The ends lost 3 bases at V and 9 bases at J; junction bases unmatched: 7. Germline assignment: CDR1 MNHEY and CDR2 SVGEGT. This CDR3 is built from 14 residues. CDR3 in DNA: TGTGCCAGCAGTTATGTTAGCGGGGCGGGTGAGCAGTTCTTC. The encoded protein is CASSYVSGAGEQFF.

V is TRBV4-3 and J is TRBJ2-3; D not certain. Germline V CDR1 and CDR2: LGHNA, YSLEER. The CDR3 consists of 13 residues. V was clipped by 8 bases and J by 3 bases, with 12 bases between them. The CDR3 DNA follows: TGCGCCAGCCGAATAGTCGGGACAGATACGCAGTATTTT. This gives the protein CASRIVGTDTQYF.

This CDR3 is CASSLRRAGHSNQPQHF. The CDR3 region has the DNA TGTGCCAGCAGCTTAAGGAGGGCAGGACATAGCAATCAGCCCCAGCATTTT. The chain is built from TRBV7-8 and TRBJ1-5; D is possibly TRBD1 (5 bases). The ends were cut back, 2 bases at V and 0 bases at J, with 14 bases in the middle. CDR3 length: 17 amino acids. CDR1 is SGHVS and CDR2 is FQNEAQ in the germline V gene.

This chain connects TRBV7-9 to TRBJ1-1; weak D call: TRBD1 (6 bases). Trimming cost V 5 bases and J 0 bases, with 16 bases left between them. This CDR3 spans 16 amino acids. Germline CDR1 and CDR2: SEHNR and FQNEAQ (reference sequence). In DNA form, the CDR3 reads TGTGCCAGCAGCCCCTTGACAGGTAGTGTGAACACTGAAGCTTTCTTT. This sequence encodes CASSPLTGSVNTEAFF.

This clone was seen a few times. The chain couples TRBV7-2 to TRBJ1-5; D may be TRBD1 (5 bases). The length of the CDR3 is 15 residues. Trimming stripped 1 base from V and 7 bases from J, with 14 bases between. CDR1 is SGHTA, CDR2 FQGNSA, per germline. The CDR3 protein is CASSLVAGKDQPQHF. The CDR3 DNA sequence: TGTGCCAGCAGCTTAGTGGCAGGGAAGGACCAGCCCCAGCATTTT.

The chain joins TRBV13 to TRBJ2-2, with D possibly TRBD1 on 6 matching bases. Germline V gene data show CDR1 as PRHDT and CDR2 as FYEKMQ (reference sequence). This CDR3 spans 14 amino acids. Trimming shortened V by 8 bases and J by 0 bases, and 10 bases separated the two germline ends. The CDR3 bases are TGTGCCAGCCGTGGGACAACGAACACCGGGGAGCTGTTTTTT. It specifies CASRGTTNTGELFF.

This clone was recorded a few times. The CDR3 DNA sequence: TGTGCCAGCAGGCCTACAGGAAGCTCTGGAAACACCATATATTTT. This codes for CASRPTGSSGNTIYF. This sequence joins TRBV6-5 and TRBJ1-3; maybe TRBD1 (5 bases). Germline loops: CDR1 MNHEY, CDR2 SVGAGI. This CDR3 has 15 residues. V lost 6 bases and J lost 0, with 12 bases in between.

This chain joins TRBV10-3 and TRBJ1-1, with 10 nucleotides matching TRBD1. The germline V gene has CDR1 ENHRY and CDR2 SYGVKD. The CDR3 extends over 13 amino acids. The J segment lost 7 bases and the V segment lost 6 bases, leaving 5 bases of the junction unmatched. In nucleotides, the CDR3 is TGTGCCATCAGGATCCGGGACAGGGGTGAAGCTTTCTTT. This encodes CAIRIRDRGEAFF.

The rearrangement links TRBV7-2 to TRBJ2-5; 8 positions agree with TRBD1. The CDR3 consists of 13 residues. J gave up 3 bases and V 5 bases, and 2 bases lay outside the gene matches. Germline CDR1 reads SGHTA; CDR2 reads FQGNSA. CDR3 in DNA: TGTGCCAGCAGCCAACAGGGGGAAGAGACCCAGTACTTC. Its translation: CASSQQGEETQYF.

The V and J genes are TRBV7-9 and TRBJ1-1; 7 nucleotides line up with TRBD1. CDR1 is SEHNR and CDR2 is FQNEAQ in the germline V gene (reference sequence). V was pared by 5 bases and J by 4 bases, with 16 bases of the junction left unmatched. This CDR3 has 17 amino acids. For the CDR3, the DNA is TGTGCCAGCAGCACGCCCGGGACAGAAGGTGTGAGCACTGAAGCTTTCTTT. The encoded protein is CASSTPGTEGVSTEAFF.

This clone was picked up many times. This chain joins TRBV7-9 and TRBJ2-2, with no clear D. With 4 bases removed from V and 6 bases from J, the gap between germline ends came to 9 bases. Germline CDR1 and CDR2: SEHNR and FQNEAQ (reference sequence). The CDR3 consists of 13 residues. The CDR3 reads CASSSTESGELFF. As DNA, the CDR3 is TGTGCCAGCAGCTCCACTGAATCCGGGGAGCTGTTTTTT. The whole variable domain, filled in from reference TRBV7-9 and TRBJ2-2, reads DTGVSQNPRHKITKRGQNVTFRCDPISEHNRLYWYRQTLGQGPEFLTYFQNEAQLEKSRLLSDRFSAERPKGSFSTLEIQRTEQGDSAMYLCASSSTESGELFFGEGSRLTVL.

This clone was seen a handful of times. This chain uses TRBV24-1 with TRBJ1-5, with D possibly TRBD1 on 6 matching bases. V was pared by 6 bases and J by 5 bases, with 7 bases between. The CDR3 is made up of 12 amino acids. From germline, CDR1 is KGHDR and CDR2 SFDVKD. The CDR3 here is CATSYRDQPQHF. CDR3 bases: TGTGCCACCAGTTACAGGGATCAGCCCCAGCATTTT.

CDR3 amino acids: CATSDGGDSQETQYF. DNA for the CDR3: TGTGCCACCAGTGATGGAGGGGACAGTCAAGAGACCCAGTACTTC. This chain connects TRBV24-1 to TRBJ2-5; D possibly corresponds to TRBD1 (7 bases). The CDR3 consists of 15 residues. The V end lost 3 bases, the J end lost 2 bases, and 12 bases lay between the germline ends. CDR1 KGHDR and CDR2 SFDVKD come from the germline V gene.

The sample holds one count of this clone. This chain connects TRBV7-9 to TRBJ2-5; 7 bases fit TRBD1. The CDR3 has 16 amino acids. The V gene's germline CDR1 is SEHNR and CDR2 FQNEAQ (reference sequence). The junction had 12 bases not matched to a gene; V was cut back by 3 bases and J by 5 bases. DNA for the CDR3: TGTGCCAGCAGCTTTCCCCGAATTACAGGGGCCGAGACCCAGTACTTC. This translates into CASSFPRITGAETQYF. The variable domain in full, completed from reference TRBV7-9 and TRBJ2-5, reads DTGVSQNPRHKITKRGQNVTFRCDPISEHNRLYWYRQTLGQGPEFLTYFQNEAQLEKSRLLSDRFSAERPKGSFSTLEIQRTEQGDSAMYLCASSFPRITGAETQYFGPGTRLLVL.

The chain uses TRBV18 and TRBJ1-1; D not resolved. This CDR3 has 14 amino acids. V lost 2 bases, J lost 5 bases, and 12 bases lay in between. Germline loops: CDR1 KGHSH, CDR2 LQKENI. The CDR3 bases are TGTGCCAGCTCACCAGGCCCCCCGGGGACTGAAGCTTTCTTT. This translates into CASSPGPPGTEAFF.

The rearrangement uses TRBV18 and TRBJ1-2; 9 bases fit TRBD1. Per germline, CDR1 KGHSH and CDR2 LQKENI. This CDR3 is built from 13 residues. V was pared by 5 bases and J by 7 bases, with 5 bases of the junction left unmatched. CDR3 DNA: TGTGCCAGCTCAGGACAGGGGAATGGTGGCTACACCTTC. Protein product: CASSGQGNGGYTF.

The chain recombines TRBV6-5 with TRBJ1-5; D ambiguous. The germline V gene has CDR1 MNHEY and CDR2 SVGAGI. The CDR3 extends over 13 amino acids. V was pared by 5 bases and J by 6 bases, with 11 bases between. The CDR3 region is CASSLLAGQPQHF. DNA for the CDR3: TGTGCCAGCAGTCTACTAGCGGGTCAGCCCCAGCATTTT.

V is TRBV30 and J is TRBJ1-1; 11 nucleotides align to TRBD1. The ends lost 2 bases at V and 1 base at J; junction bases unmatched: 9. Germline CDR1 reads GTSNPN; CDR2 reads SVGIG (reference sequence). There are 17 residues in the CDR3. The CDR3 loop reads CAWSPRTGGSSNTEAFF. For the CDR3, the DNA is TGTGCCTGGAGTCCTAGGACAGGGGGCTCCTCGAACACTGAAGCTTTCTTT.

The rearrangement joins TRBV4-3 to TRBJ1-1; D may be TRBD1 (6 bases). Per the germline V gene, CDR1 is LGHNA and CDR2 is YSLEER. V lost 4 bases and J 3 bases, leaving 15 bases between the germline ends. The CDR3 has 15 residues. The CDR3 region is CASSRHTGSDTEAFF. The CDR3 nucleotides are TGCGCCAGCAGCCGTCATACAGGGTCGGACACTGAAGCTTTCTTT.

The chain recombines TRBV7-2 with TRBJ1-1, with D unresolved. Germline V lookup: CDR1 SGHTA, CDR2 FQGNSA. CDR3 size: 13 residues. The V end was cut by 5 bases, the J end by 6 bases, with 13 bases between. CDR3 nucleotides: TGTGCCAGCAGCATAGACGGGTACGCTGAAGCTTTCTTT. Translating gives CASSIDGYAEAFF. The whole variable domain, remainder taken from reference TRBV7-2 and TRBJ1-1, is GAGVSQSPSNKVTEKGKDVELRCDPISGHTALYWYRQSLGQGLEFLIYFQGNSAPDKSGLPSDRFSAERTGGSVSTLTIQRTQQEDSAVYLCASSIDGYAEAFFGQGTRLTVV.

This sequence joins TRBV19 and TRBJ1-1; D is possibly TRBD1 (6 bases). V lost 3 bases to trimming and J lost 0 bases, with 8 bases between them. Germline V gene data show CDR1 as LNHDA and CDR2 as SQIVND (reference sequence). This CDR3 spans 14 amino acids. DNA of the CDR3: TGTGCCAGTAGTATCGGACAGATGAACACTGAAGCTTTCTTT. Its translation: CASSIGQMNTEAFF.

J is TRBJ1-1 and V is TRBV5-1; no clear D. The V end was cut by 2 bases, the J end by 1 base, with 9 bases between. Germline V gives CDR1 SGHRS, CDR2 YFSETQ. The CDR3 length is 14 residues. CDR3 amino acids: CASSLERGNTEAFF. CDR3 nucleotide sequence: TGCGCCAGCAGCTTAGAACGAGGGAACACTGAAGCTTTCTTT.

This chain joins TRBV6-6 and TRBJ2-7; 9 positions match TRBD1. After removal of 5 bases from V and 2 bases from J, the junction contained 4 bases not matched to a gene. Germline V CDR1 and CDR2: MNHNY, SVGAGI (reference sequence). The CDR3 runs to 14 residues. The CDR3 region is CASSQWTGAYEQYF. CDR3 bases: TGTGCCAGCAGTCAGTGGACAGGGGCCTACGAGCAGTACTTC.

The CDR3 is CASSRAGSNQPQHF. Written as DNA, the CDR3 is TGTGCCAGTAGTAGAGCGGGGAGCAATCAGCCCCAGCATTTT. The genes are TRBV19 and TRBJ1-5; D not certain. The V gene's germline CDR1 is LNHDA and CDR2 SQIVND (reference sequence). The CDR3 extends over 14 amino acids. With 4 bases removed from V and 1 base from J, the gap between germline ends came to 8 bases.

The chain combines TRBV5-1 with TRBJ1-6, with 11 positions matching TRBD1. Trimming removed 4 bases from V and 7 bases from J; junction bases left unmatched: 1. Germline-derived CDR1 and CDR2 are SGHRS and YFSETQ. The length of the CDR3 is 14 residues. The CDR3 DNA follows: TGCGCCAGCAGCCGGGACAGGGGGAATTCACCCCTCCACTTT. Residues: CASSRDRGNSPLHF.

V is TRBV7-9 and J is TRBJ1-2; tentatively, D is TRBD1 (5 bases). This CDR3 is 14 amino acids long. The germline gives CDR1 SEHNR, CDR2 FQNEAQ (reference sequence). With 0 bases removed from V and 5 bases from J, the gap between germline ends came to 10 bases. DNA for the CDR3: TGTGCCAGCAGCTTAGCCACAGGCCTGTATGGCTACACCTTC. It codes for CASSLATGLYGYTF.

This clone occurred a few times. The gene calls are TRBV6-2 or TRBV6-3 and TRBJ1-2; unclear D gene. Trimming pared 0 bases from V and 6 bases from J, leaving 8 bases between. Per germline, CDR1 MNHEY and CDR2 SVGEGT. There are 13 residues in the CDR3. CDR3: CASSYSSPNGYTF. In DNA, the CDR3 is TGTGCCAGCAGTTACTCGAGCCCGAATGGCTACACCTTC.

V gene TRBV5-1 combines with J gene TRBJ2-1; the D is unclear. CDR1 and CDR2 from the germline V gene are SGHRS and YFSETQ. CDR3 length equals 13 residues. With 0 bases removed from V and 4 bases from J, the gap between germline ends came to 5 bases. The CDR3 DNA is TGCGCCAGCAGCTTGGTCCGGTACAATGAGCAGTTCTTC. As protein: CASSLVRYNEQFF.

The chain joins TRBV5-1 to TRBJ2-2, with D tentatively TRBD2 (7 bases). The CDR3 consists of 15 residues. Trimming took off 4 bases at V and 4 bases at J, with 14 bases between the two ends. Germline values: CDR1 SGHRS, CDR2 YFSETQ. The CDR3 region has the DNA TGCGCCAGCAGCAGAGAGGGGGAGGGCACCGGGGAGCTGTTTTTT. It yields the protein CASSREGEGTGELFF.

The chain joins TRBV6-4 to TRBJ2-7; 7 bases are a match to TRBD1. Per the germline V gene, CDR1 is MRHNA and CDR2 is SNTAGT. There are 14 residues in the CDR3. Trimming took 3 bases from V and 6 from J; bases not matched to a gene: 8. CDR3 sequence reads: CASSESDRVGEQYF. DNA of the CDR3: TGTGCCAGCAGTGAGTCAGACAGGGTCGGCGAGCAGTACTTC.